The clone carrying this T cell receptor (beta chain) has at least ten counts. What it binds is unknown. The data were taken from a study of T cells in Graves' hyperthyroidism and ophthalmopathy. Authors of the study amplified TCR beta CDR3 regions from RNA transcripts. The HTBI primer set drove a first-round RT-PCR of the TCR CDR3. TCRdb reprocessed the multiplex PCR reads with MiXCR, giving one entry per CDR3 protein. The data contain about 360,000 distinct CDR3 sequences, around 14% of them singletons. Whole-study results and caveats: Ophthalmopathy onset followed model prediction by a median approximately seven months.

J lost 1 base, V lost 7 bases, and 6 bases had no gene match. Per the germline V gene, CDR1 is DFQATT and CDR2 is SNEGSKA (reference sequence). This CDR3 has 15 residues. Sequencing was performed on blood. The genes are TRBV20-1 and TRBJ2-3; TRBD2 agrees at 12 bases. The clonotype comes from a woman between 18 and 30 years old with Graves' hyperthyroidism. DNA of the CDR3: TGCAGTGTTCCCAGACTAGCGGGGGGCACAGATACGCAGTATTTT. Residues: CSVPRLAGGTDTQYF.